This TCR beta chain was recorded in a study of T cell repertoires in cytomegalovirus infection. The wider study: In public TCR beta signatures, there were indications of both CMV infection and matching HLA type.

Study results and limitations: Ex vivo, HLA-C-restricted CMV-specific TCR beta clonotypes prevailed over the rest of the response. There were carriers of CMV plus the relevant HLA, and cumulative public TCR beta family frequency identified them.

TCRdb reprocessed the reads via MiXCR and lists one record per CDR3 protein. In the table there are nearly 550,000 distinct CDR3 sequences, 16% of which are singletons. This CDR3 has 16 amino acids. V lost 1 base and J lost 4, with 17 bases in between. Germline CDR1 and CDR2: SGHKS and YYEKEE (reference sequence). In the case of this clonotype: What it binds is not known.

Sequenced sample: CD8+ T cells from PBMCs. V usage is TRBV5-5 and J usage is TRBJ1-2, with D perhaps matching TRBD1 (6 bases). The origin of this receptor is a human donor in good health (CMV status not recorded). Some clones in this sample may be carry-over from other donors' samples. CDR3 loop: CASSLSQGMGAYGYTF. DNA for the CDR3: TGTGCCAGCAGCTTGAGTCAGGGGATGGGTGCCTATGGCTACACCTTC.